This TCR beta chain was recovered during a study of CD8+ T cells in alopecia areata. Study-wide results and caveats: Patients shared TCRs less clearly than mice did, possibly owing to HLA.

This clone was detected a few times. Its cognate antigen is unknown. Germline V gene data show CDR1 as MGHRA and CDR2 as YSYEKL. V lost 4 bases, J lost 0 bases, and 4 bases stayed unmatched. The CDR3 is 16 residues long. Cell sorting was applied to PBMCs, and CD4+ and CD8+ T cells were collected. Extracted RNA was reverse transcribed, and the resulting cDNA served as sequencing template. Repertoires were generated with immunoSEQ multiplex PCR, while TCRdb's copy carries only in-frame clones and drops some. The sample includes a few hundred thousand clones, more than 55% of them seen just once. The receptor comes from a human donor in good health. V usage is TRBV4-1 and J usage is TRBJ2-2; 8 nucleotides line up with TRBD2. Sequencing was performed on CD8+ T cells sorted from blood. Here the CDR3 DNA reads TGCGCCAGCAGCCGTACGGGGGGGACGAACACCGGGGAGCTGTTTTTT. This sequence encodes CASSRTGGTNTGELFF.